The next 22 T cell receptor beta chains were all read from a single sample in a study of blood T cell repertoires in COVID-19. Measured with immunoSEQ multiplex PCR; TCRdb has only the in-frame clones, and not every one. The table includes 180,000 or so clones, approximately 83% detected once. What was sequenced was PBMCs or T cells enriched from blood (not recorded which). The receptors were sampled from a man in his forties or fifties who had recovered from COVID-19.

Remarks on this clone: Within the sample, other DNA sequences also encode this same CDR3. This chain connects TRBV5-1 to TRBJ1-3; unclear D gene. From germline, CDR1 is SGHRS and CDR2 YFSETQ. With 4 bases removed from V and 1 base from J, the gap between germline ends came to 9 bases. This CDR3 is 14 amino acids long. CDR3 sequence: CASSLGGSGNTIYF. In DNA form, the CDR3 reads TGCGCCAGCAGCCTAGGCGGGTCTGGAAACACCATATATTTT.

A word on this clone: A junction end diverges from the germline sequence, so it may reflect a read error. The chain uses TRBV10-3 and TRBJ1-5; 7 bases are a match to TRBD1. The CDR3 sequence is 10 residues long. The germline CDR1 and CDR2 sequences are ENHRY and SYGVKD. DNA of the CDR3: TGTGCCATCCGACAGGGCCGGACTTTTTTT. The encoded protein is CAIRQGRTFF.

In DNA, the CDR3 is TGCAGCGCCCAGGACAGGGCTTACGAGCAGTACTTC. Protein: CSAQDRAYEQYF. The chain joins TRBV29-1 to TRBJ2-7, with 8 bases lining up with TRBD1. Germline values: CDR1 SQVTM, CDR2 ANQGSEA. The CDR3 runs to 12 residues. After removal of 7 bases from V and 4 bases from J, the junction contained 6 bases not matched to a gene.

The chain links TRBV5-6 to TRBJ1-2; 11 nucleotides line up with TRBD1. The CDR3 totals 16 residues. J was trimmed by 3 bases and V by 4 bases; bases with no gene match: 8. From germline, CDR1 is SGHDT and CDR2 YYEEEE. Here the CDR3 DNA reads TGTGCCAGCAGCCGGGGACAGGGGGTTTATGACTATGGCTACACCTTC. It codes for CASSRGQGVYDYGYTF.

The rearrangement joins TRBV5-6 to TRBJ2-3; TRBD2 matches at 10 bases. Germline assignment: CDR1 SGHDT and CDR2 YYEEEE. CDR3 length: 15 amino acids. J lost 2 bases, V lost 2 bases, and 2 bases had no gene match. CDR3 coding DNA: TGTGCCAGCAGCTTACTAGCGGGACTCACAGATACGCAGTATTTT. Protein sequence: CASSLLAGLTDTQYF.

The gene calls are TRBV7-2 and TRBJ1-1; a possible D gene is TRBD1 (6 bases). CDR1 and CDR2 from the germline V gene are SGHTA and FQGNSA. Between the trimmed V and J ends, which lost 5 bases and 4 bases, there was a span of 17 bases. This CDR3 has 15 amino acids. The DNA of the CDR3 is TGTGCCAGCAGCCTAGACGCCACAGGGCCCACTGAAGCTTTCTTT. Protein: CASSLDATGPTEAFF.

This chain links TRBV6-5 with TRBJ1-6; no clear D. CDR3 length: 15 amino acids. The V gene's germline CDR1 is MNHEY and CDR2 SVGAGI. V lost 7 bases, J lost 7 bases, and 17 bases lay in between. CDR3 region: CASIGLRAGNSPLHF. CDR3 nucleotides: TGTGCCAGCATTGGGTTACGGGCGGGGAATTCACCCCTCCACTTT.

This chain joins TRBV24-1 and TRBJ1-1; maybe TRBD1 (5 bases). CDR1 and CDR2 from the germline V gene are KGHDR and SFDVKD. Trimming pared 4 bases from V and 1 base from J, leaving 9 bases between. There are 14 residues in the CDR3. The CDR3 is CATSEAGPNTEAFF. The CDR3 DNA sequence: TGTGCCACCAGTGAAGCGGGACCGAACACTGAAGCTTTCTTT.

This chain uses TRBV5-1 with TRBJ1-1; unclear D gene. The CDR3 totals 14 residues. Looked up from germline, CDR1 is SGHRS and CDR2 is YFSETQ. V gave up 1 base and J gave up 0 bases, with 7 bases separating them. The DNA of the CDR3 is TGCGCCAGCAGCTTGCTTCAGGTGAACACTGAAGCTTTCTTT. The encoded protein is CASSLLQVNTEAFF.

Regarding this clone: Additional DNA sequences in this sample encode the identical CDR3. The chain has TRBV5-1 and TRBJ2-3; possible D gene TRBD2, 5 bases. Germline loops: CDR1 SGHRS, CDR2 YFSETQ. The CDR3 extends over 14 amino acids. With 0 bases removed from V and 2 bases from J, the gap between germline ends came to 7 bases. This CDR3 reads CASSLAGSTDTQYF. DNA for the CDR3: TGCGCCAGCAGCTTGGCGGGATCCACAGATACGCAGTATTTT.

The DNA of the CDR3 is TGTGCCAGTAGTATCCCCGGGATCCTCTATGGCTACACCTTC. It yields the protein CASSIPGILYGYTF. The chain combines TRBV19 with TRBJ1-2; D gene unclear. CDR3 length equals 14 residues. Between the trimmed V and J ends, which lost 3 bases and 4 bases, there was a span of 12 bases. CDR1 LNHDA and CDR2 SQIVND come from the germline V gene (reference sequence).

The chain employs TRBV6-5 and TRBJ2-1; 7 nucleotides align to TRBD2. The V gene's germline CDR1 is MNHEY and CDR2 SVGAGI. This CDR3 has 13 amino acids. The ends lost 6 bases at V and 10 bases at J; junction bases unmatched: 9. The CDR3 loop reads CASSFAGRIEQFF. The CDR3 DNA sequence: TGTGCCAGCAGCTTTGCCGGGAGGATAGAGCAGTTCTTC.

Only a few counts were recorded for this clone. The rearrangement joins TRBV4-1 to TRBJ1-1; D remains ambiguous. CDR3 size: 16 residues. V gave up 6 bases and J gave up 5 bases, with 22 bases separating them. Looked up from germline, CDR1 is MGHRA and CDR2 is YSYEKL. CDR3 nucleotides: TGCGCCAGCAGTAGTCCCCGGGAACGGAGGGAGACTGAAGCTTTCTTT. Translated, it gives CASSSPRERRETEAFF.

V is TRBV21-1 and J is TRBJ1-2; the D call in the table, TRBD1, was not verified against the DNA. TRBV21-1 is noted as a pseudogene. The CDR3 is 14 amino acids. The CDR3 sequence: CASSNRDRGYGYTF. The DNA for the CDR3 is TGTGCCAGCAGCAACCGGGACAGGGGCTATGGCTACACCTTC.

The CDR3 DNA reads as TGCGCCAGCAGCTTGGATACCGGGGGACGCGAAAAACTGTTTTTT. Its translation: CASSLDTGGREKLFF. The chain joins TRBV5-1 to TRBJ1-4; tentatively, D is TRBD1 (5 bases). The CDR3 has 15 amino acids. From germline, CDR1 is SGHRS and CDR2 YFSETQ. V dropped 0 bases and J dropped 8 bases, with 14 bases sitting between them.

The rearrangement joins TRBV30 to TRBJ1-6, with no clear D. Trimming took off 1 base at V and 10 bases at J, with 8 bases between the two ends. This CDR3 spans 12 amino acids. Germline CDR1 reads GTSNPN; CDR2 reads SVGIG (reference sequence). CDR3 sequence reads: CAWSDQASPLHF. The CDR3 DNA reads TGTGCCTGGAGTGATCAGGCCTCACCCCTCCACTTT.

The rearrangement joins TRBV25-1 to TRBJ1-3; TRBD1 is a possible D gene (6 bases). Germline loops: CDR1 MGHDK, CDR2 SYGVNS. The length of the CDR3 is 14 residues. Trimming cost V 6 bases and J 8 bases, with 17 bases left between them. Written as DNA, the CDR3 is TGTGCCAGCAGGAATCAAGGGACATGGGACACCATATATTTT. It codes for CASRNQGTWDTIYF.

The chain joins TRBV15 to TRBJ2-3, with D possibly matching TRBD1 (5 bases). Germline V gene lookup returns CDR1 LNHNV and CDR2 YYDKDF (reference sequence). Trimming cost V 3 bases and J 4 bases, with 14 bases left between them. This CDR3 comprises 15 residues. The CDR3 region has the DNA TGTGCCACCAGCAGTTGGGGCGGTTCCCCAGATACGCAGTATTTT. Protein: CATSSWGGSPDTQYF.

The DNA for the CDR3 is TGTGCCAGCAGCCCACAGGGGGCGATAAGGGAAAAACTGTTTTTT. Its protein is CASSPQGAIREKLFF. V is TRBV11-2 and J is TRBJ1-4; 9 nucleotides match TRBD1. Germline CDR1 and CDR2: SGHAT and FQNNGV. The J segment lost 8 bases and the V segment lost 5 bases, leaving 9 bases of the junction unmatched. The CDR3 has 15 residues.

As concerns this clone: At one end the junction does not follow the germline gene, possibly because of a read error. J is TRBJ1-1 and V is TRBV5-1; TRBD1 matches 7 bases. CDR3 length: 14 amino acids. Looked up from germline, CDR1 is SGHRS and CDR2 is YFSETQ. The CDR3 sequence: CASSLGDTGAEAFF. CDR3 coding DNA: TGTGCCAGCAGCTTGGGAGATACAGGGGCTGAAGCTTTCTTT.

This clone was detected once. This sequence joins TRBV10-2 and TRBJ2-5; 7 bases agree with TRBD1. Trimming took 8 bases from V and 2 from J; bases not matched to a gene: 5. The CDR3 runs to 13 residues. Germline V gives CDR1 WSHSY, CDR2 SAAADI. The CDR3 loop reads CASWGTAQETQYF. In DNA, the CDR3 is TGCGCCAGCTGGGGGACAGCACAAGAGACCCAGTACTTC.

Details on this clone: The same CDR3 is also encoded by other DNA sequences in this sample. The chain joins TRBV18 to TRBJ1-2; maybe TRBD1 (5 bases). The CDR3 consists of 13 residues. Trimming cost V 3 bases and J 1 base, with 6 bases left between them. Germline V CDR1 and CDR2: KGHSH, LQKENI. In DNA, the CDR3 is TGTGCCAGCTCACCCCAGGGTAACTATGGCTACACCTTC. It translates to CASSPQGNYGYTF.